This T cell receptor beta chain was identified during a study of cytomegalovirus exposure and HLA in healthy donors. CDR1 and CDR2 from the germline V gene are MNHNY and SVGAGI (reference sequence). The CDR3 is made up of 15 amino acids. Trimming cost V 7 bases and J 6 bases, with 20 bases left between them. It was with 60 Vbeta and 13 Jbeta primers that the PCR ran. Sequencing was performed with immunoSEQ multiplex PCR; in TCRdb, only in-frame clones are kept and a portion is missing. Among 100,000 to 150,000 clones, around four fifths were seen once, and the ten largest hold roughly 2.5%. The clonotype was recovered from a boy aged 2 to 10 in good health and CMV-seronegative. Material: PBMCs. The chain combines TRBV6-6 with TRBJ2-3, with D possibly TRBD2 on 6 matching bases. The CDR3 DNA follows: TGTGCCAGCAAGAACGGGGGTTATGAGGCGGATACGCAGTATTTT. Translated: CASKNGGYEADTQYF.